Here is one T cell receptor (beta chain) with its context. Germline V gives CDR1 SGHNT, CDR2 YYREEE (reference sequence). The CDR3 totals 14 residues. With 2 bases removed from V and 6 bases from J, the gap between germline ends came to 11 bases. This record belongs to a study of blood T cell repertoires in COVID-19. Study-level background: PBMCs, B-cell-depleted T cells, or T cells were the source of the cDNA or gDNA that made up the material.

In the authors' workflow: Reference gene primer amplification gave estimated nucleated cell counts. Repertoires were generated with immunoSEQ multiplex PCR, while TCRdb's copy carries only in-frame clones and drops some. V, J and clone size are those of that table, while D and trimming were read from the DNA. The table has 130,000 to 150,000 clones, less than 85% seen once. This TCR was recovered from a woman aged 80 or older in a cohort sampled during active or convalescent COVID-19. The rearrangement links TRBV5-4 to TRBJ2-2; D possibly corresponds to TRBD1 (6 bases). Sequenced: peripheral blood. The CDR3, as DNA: TGTGCCAGCAGCTTCGGACAGTTCTCCGGGGAGCTGTTTTTT. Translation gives CASSFGQFSGELFF. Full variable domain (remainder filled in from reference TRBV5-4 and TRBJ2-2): ETGVTQSPTHLIKTRGQQVTLRCSSQSGHNTVSWYQQALGQGPQFIFQYYREEENGRGNFPPRFSGLQFPNYSSELNVNALELDDSALYLCASSFGQFSGELFFGEGSRLTVL.